The T cell receptor (beta chain) under discussion was sequenced for a study of PD-1 blockade in classical Hodgkin lymphoma. Turning to the study itself: Patients were infused with nivolumab 3 mg/kg every 2 weeks. Study-level findings and limits: The baseline diversity of complete responders showed similarity to that of newly diagnosed patients.

Comment on this clone: Its antigen remains unidentified.

The protocol was immunoSEQ multiplex PCR, while the TCRdb copy is restricted to in-frame clones and leaves out a portion. Here the sample spans approximately 25,000 clones, more than 60% being singletons. Brentuximab vedotin exposure varied, and every patient relapsed after autologous stem cell transplantation. Sequencing was performed on peripheral blood mononuclear cells (PBMCs), taken before the second cycle of nivolumab. The TCR sequence derives from a human donor with classical Hodgkin lymphoma.

Here the CDR3 reads CASSHKSSGNTIYF. CDR3 DNA sequence: TGTGCCAGTAGTCACAAGAGCTCTGGAAACACCATATATTTT. The gene calls are TRBV19 and TRBJ1-3, with no clear D. The CDR3 totals 14 residues. V was shortened by 5 bases and J by 0 bases, with 8 bases between the two germline ends. Looked up from germline, CDR1 is LNHDA and CDR2 is SQIVND (reference sequence).